The clone carrying this TCR beta chain was detected ten times or more. This CDR3 region has 17 residues. The V gene lost 0 bases and the J gene lost 4 bases, with 17 bases spanning the gap. Germline CDR1 LGHNA, CDR2 YSLEER. The data belong to a study of T cells after yellow fever vaccination. Study information: Among memory cells, EM, EMRA, CM and Tscm subsets were sorted using CD3, CD45RA, CCR7 and CD95. Preparing low-cell-number fractions relied on SMART-Seq v4 Ultra Low Input.

TCRdb reanalysed the 5' RACE reads using MiXCR and keeps one entry per CDR3 protein. The sample lists approximately 34,000 distinct CDR3 sequences; less than 8.5% were seen once. The chain links TRBV4-3 to TRBJ2-3, with D tentatively TRBD1 (6 bases). The specimen comprised PBMCs, either bulk or a sorted T-cell subset (CD4+, CD8+, memory, or dextramer-sorted; not recorded which), sampled on the day of the first yellow fever vaccination. This clonotype was sampled from a young man who received the YFV17D yellow fever vaccine. The CDR3 reads CASSQDFSGAGADTQYF. The CDR3 nucleotides are TGCGCCAGCAGCCAAGATTTCTCAGGGGCCGGGGCAGATACGCAGTATTTT.